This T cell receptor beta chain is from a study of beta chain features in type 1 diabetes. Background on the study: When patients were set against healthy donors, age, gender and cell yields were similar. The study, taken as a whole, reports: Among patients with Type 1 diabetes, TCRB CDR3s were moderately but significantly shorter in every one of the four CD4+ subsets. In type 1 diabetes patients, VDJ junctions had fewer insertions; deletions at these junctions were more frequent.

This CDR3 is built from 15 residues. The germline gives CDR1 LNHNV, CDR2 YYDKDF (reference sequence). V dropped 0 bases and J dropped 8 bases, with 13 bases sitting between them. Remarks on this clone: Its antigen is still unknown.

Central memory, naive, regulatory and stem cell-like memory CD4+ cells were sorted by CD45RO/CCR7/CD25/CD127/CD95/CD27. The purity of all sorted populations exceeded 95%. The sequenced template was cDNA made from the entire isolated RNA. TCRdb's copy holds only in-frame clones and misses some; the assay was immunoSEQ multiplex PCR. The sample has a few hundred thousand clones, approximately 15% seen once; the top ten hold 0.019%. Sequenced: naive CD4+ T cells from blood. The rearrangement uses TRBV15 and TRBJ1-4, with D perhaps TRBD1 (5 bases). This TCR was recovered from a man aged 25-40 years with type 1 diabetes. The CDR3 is CATSRDFQGGEKLFF. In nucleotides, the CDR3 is TGTGCCACCAGCAGAGATTTTCAGGGTGGGGAAAAACTGTTTTTT. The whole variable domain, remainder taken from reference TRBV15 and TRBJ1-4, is DAMVIQNPRYQVTQFGKPVTLSCSQTLNHNVMYWYQQKSSQAPKLLFHYYDKDFNNEADTPDNFQSRRPNTSFCFLDIRSPGLGDTAMYLCATSRDFQGGEKLFFGSGTQLSVL.